This paragraph reports one TCR beta chain. These data are taken from a study of T cell responses to AZD1222 COVID-19 vaccine. Libraries were prepared by immunoSEQ multiplex PCR; TCRdb keeps only in-frame clonotypes and omits some of them. Of more than 140,000 clones in the sample, about 90% were seen once. Sequenced material: peripheral blood, taken on day 0 of AZD1222 vaccination. This receptor was identified in an adult in good health.

The CDR3 DNA reads as TGTGCCAGCAGTTACTCGACAGGGCGGTACAATGAGCAGTTCTTC. Encoded protein: CASSYSTGRYNEQFF. This chain joins TRBV6-5 and TRBJ2-1; 7 nucleotides match TRBD1. With V trimmed by 0 bases and J by 4 bases, 3 bases remained unmatched. CDR1 MNHEY and CDR2 SVGAGI come from the germline V gene. CDR3 length equals 15 residues.